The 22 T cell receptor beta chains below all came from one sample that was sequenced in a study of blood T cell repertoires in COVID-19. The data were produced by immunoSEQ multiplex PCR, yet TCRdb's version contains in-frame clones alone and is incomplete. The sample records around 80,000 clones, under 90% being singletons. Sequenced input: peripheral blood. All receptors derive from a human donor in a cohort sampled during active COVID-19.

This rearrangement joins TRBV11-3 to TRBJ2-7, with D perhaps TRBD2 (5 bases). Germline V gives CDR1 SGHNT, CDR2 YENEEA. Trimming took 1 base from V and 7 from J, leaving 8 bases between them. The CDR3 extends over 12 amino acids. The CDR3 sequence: CASSLVGGEQYF. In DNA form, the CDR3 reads TGTGCCAGCAGCTTAGTAGGCGGGGAGCAGTACTTC.

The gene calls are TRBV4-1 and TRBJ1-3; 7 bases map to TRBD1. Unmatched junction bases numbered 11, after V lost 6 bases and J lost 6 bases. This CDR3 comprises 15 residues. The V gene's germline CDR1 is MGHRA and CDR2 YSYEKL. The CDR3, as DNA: TGCGCCAGCAGAACATTGGGACAGAAGACAAACACCATATATTTT. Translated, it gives CASRTLGQKTNTIYF.

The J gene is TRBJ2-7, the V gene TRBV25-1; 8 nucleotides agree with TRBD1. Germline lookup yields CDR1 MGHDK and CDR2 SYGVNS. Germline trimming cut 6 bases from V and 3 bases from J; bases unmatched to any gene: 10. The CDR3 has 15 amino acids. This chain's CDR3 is CASRGSDRGSYEQYF. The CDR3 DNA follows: TGTGCCAGCAGGGGATCCGACAGGGGTAGCTACGAGCAGTACTTC.

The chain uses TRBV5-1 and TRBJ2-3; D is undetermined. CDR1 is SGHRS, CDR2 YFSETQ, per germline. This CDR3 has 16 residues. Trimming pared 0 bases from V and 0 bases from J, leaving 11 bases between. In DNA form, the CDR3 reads TGCGCCAGCAGCTTGGATTTGCCCGGTAGCACAGATACGCAGTATTTT. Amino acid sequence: CASSLDLPGSTDTQYF.

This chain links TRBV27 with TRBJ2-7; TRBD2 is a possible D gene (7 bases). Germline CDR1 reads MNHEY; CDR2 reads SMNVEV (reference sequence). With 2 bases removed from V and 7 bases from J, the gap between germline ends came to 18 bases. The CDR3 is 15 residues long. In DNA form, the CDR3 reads TGTGCCAGCAGTTTAGGGACGGGGGGCGCGGGGGAGCAGTACTTC. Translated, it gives CASSLGTGGAGEQYF.

The CDR3 region has the DNA TGCGCCAGCAGCTTGGGCGTCCAAGAGACCCAGTACTTC. Amino acids: CASSLGVQETQYF. The chain links TRBV5-1 to TRBJ2-5; D gene unclear. Trimming left V 0 bases short and J 1 base short, with 4 bases between. The germline CDR1 and CDR2 sequences are SGHRS and YFSETQ. The CDR3 sequence is 13 residues long.

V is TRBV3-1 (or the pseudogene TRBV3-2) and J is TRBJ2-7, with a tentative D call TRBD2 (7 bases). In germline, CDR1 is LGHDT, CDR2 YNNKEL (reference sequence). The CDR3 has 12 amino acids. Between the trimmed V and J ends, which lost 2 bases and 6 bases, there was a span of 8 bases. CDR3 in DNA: TGTGCCAGCAGCCAAAGGGGGGGCGAGCAGTACTTC. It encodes CASSQRGGEQYF.

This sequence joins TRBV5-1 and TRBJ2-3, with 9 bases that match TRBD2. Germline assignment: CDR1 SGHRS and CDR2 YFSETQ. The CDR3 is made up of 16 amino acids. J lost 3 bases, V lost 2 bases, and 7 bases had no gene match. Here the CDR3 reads CASSLVPSGITDTQYF. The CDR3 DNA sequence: TGCGCCAGCAGCTTAGTACCTAGCGGGATTACAGATACGCAGTATTTT.

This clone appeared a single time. As DNA, the CDR3 is TGTGCCAGCAGTCGGGGACAGGGGCGAGCTGGCTACACCTTC. Its translation is CASSRGQGRAGYTF. This sequence joins TRBV27 and TRBJ1-2, with 10 bases lining up with TRBD1. Germline-derived CDR1 and CDR2 are MNHEY and SMNVEV (reference sequence). The CDR3 sequence is 14 residues long. Unmatched junction bases numbered 7, after V lost 5 bases and J lost 7 bases.

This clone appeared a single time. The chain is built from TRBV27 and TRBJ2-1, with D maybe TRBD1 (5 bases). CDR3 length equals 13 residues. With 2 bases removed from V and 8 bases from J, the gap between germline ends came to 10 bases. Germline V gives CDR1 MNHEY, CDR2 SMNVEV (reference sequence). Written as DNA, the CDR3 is TGTGCCAGCAGTTTAGGTCAGGGCTATGAGCAGTTCTTC. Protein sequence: CASSLGQGYEQFF.

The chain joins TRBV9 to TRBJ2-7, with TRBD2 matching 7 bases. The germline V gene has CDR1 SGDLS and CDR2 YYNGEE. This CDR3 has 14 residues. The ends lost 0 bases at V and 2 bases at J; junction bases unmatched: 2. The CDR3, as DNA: TGTGCCAGCAGCGTAGGGGGGGGAACCTACGAGCAGTACTTC. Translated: CASSVGGGTYEQYF.

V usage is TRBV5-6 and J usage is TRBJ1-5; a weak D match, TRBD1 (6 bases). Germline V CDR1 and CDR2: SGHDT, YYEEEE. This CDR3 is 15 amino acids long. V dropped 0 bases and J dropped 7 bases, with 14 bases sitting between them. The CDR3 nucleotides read TGTGCCAGCAGCTTGGCCGGGGGGGGGCGGCAGCCCCAGCATTTT. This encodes CASSLAGGGRQPQHF. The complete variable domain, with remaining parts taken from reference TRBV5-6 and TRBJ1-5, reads DAGVTQSPTHLIKTRGQQVTLRCSPKSGHDTVSWYQQALGQGPQFIFQYYEEEERQRGNFPDRFSGHQFPNYSSELNVNALLLGDSALYLCASSLAGGGRQPQHFGDGTRLSIL.

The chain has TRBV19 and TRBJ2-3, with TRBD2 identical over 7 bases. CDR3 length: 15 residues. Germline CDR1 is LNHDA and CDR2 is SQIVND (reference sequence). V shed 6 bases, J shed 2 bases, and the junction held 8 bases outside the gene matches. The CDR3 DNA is TGTGCCAGTAGCCTGTCTAGCGGAAACACAGATACGCAGTATTTT. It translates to CASSLSSGNTDTQYF.

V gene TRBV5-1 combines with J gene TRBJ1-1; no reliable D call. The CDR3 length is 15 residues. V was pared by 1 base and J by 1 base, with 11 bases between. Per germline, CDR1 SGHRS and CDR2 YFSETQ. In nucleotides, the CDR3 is TGCGCCAGCAGCTTGTCTAGCGGACGGAACACTGAAGCTTTCTTT. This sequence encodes CASSLSSGRNTEAFF.

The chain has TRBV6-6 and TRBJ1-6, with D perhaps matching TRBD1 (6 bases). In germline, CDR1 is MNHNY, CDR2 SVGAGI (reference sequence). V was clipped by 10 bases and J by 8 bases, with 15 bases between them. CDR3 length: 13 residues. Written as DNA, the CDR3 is TGTGCCACCCACCGGGACATTTATTCACCCCTCCACTTT. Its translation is CATHRDIYSPLHF.

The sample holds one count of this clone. The CDR3 loop is CASSLPPGQLNTEAFF. In nucleotides, the CDR3 is TGTGCCAGCAGTTTACCCCCGGGACAGCTGAACACTGAAGCTTTCTTT. The rearrangement uses TRBV28 and TRBJ1-1, with 7 bases matching TRBD1. J was trimmed by 0 bases and V by 2 bases; bases with no gene match: 6. The CDR3 sequence is 16 residues long. Germline loops: CDR1 MDHEN, CDR2 SYDVKM.

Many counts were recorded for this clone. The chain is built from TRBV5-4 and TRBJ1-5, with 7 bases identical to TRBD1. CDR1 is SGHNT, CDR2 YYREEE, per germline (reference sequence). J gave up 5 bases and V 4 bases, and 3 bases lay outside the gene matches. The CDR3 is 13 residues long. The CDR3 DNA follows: TGTGCCAGCAGCGGGACAGCTGATCAGCCCCAGCATTTT. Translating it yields CASSGTADQPQHF.

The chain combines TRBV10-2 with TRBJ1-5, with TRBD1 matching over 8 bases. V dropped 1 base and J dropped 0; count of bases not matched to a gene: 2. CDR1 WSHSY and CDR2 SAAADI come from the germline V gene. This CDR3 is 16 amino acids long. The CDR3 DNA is TGCGCCAGCAGTGAGTGGACAGGGACTAGCAATCAGCCCCAGCATTTT. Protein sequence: CASSEWTGTSNQPQHF.

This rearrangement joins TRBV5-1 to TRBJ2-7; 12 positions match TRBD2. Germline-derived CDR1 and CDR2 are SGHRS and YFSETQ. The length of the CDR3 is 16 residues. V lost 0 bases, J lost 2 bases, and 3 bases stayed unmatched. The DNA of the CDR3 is TGCGCCAGCAGCTTGGGTGCTAGCGGGGGGGCCTACGAGCAGTACTTC. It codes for CASSLGASGGAYEQYF.

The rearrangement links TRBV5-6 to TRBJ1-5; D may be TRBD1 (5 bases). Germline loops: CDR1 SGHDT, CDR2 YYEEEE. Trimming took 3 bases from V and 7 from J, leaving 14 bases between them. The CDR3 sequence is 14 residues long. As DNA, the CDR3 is TGTGCCAGCAGCTGGGGGGGGGTACGCCAGCCCCAGCATTTT. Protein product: CASSWGGVRQPQHF.

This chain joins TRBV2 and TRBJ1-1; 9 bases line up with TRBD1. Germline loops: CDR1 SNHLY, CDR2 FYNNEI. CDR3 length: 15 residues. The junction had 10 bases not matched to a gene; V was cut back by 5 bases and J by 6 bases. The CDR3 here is CASSPTGGRESEAFF. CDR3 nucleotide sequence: TGTGCCAGCAGTCCCACAGGGGGCAGGGAATCTGAAGCTTTCTTT.

CDR3 coding DNA: TGTGCCAGCGGCCGCTGGACAGCGGGGGTGGACGAGCAGTACTTC. Protein sequence: CASGRWTAGVDEQYF. This chain uses TRBV2 with TRBJ2-7; TRBD2 matches 8 bases. Germline loops: CDR1 SNHLY, CDR2 FYNNEI. The V segment lost 8 bases and the J segment 5 bases; nucleotides outside the gene matches: 14. The CDR3 length is 15 residues.